Sequencing of this T cell receptor beta chain was carried out in a study of blood T cell repertoires in COVID-19. Per the germline V gene, CDR1 is MDHEN and CDR2 is SYDVKM. The CDR3 sequence is 16 residues long. The ends were cut back, 7 bases at V and 3 bases at J, with 21 bases in the middle. Some clones are missing from TCRdb's copy, which holds only in-frame ones; the method was immunoSEQ multiplex PCR. Of roughly 250,000 clones listed, roughly 90% are singletons. The material sequenced was peripheral blood. The source is a woman between 40 and 55 years old who had recovered from COVID-19. This chain joins TRBV28 and TRBJ1-2; no firm D call. The CDR3 protein is CASKPSHGNAHYGYTF. The CDR3 DNA sequence: TGTGCCAGCAAACCCTCCCACGGGAACGCACACTATGGCTACACCTTC.